A single sample is the source of the 27 T cell receptor beta chains below, sequenced in a study of CD8+CD57+ T cells in acquired aplastic anemia. Genomic DNA provided the template from which TCR beta VDJ and CDR3 profiles were obtained. TCRdb analysed the reads with MiXCR anew, one entry per CDR3 protein. The profile covers about 190,000 distinct CDR3 sequences, with approximately 50% appearing a single time and around 9.7% taken by the ten largest. CD8+CD57+ cell expansion had been shown by flow cytometry in patients chosen for sequencing. Sequencing was performed on sorted CD4+, CD8+, or CD8+CD57+ T cells (not recorded which) from PBMCs. The receptors here all came from a human donor with aplastic anemia.

This clonotype was seen a handful of times. V is TRBV10-3 and J is TRBJ1-4; the D is unclear. V lost 7 bases and J lost 0, with 6 bases in between. The CDR3 spans 13 residues. Per the germline V gene, CDR1 is ENHRY and CDR2 is SYGVKD. The CDR3 bases are TGTGCCATCAAAGCGGCAACTAATGAAAAACTGTTTTTT. It yields the protein CAIKAATNEKLFF.

In this sample, this clonotype turned up a few times. This may come from a read error, since a much larger clone is one base off. The chain links TRBV5-1 to TRBJ1-1; D gene ambiguous. CDR1 and CDR2 (germline): SGHRS, YFSETQ. CDR3 length: 14 residues. CDR3 DNA: TGCGCCAGCAGCTTGGGGGCGATGAACGCTGAAGCTTTCTTT. Amino acid sequence: CASSLGAMNAEAFF.

The V call is TRBV11-2, the J call TRBJ2-1, with 8 positions matching TRBD2. V shed 6 bases, J shed 9 bases, and the junction held 16 bases outside the gene matches. From germline, CDR1 is SGHAT and CDR2 FQNNGV. CDR3 length: 16 amino acids. CDR3 coding DNA: TGTGCCAGCAGGCGAATTAGGGACCAGGCGGGGGGTGAGCAGTTCTTC. It specifies CASRRIRDQAGGEQFF.

The chain couples TRBV7-8 to TRBJ1-6; D is unclear. Germline lookup yields CDR1 SGHVS and CDR2 FQNEAQ. V lost 5 bases and J 9 bases, leaving 11 bases between the germline ends. The CDR3 sequence is 13 residues long. CDR3 in DNA: TGTGCCAGCAGCCCTCAGACGGGTTCACCCCTCCACTTT. It encodes CASSPQTGSPLHF.

This clonotype appeared once. At one end, the junction sequence differs from germline, possibly due to a read error. The chain joins TRBV19 to TRBJ2-2; D may be TRBD2 (5 bases). This CDR3 has 11 amino acids. Germline CDR1 reads LNHDA; CDR2 reads SQIVND (reference sequence). The CDR3, as DNA: TGTGCCAGTACCGTGACCGGGGAGCTGCTTTTT. It codes for CASTVTGELLF.

This clonotype was counted only a few times. V is TRBV24-1 and J is TRBJ2-1; D call uncertain. The germline V gene encodes CDR1 KGHDR and CDR2 SFDVKD. With 11 bases removed from V and 0 bases from J, the gap between germline ends came to 16 bases. The CDR3 totals 15 residues. The CDR3 sequence: CASSPTPSSYNEQFF. The CDR3 coding sequence is TGTGCCAGCAGCCCAACACCGAGCTCCTACAATGAGCAGTTCTTC.

This clonotype was counted many times. This chain connects TRBV11-2 to TRBJ2-6; 8 nucleotides agree with TRBD1. CDR1 SGHAT and CDR2 FQNNGV come from the germline V gene. J was trimmed by 4 bases and V by 3 bases; bases with no gene match: 11. The CDR3 is 18 amino acids. The CDR3 DNA follows: TGTGCCAGCAGCTTTTCAGGGGGCGTCTTGACCGGGGCCAACGTCCTGACTTTC. Translated, it gives CASSFSGGVLTGANVLTF.

This sequence joins TRBV15 and TRBJ1-2; TRBD1 is a possible D gene (6 bases). V was shortened by 0 bases and J by 8 bases, with 13 bases between the two germline ends. CDR1 and CDR2 from the germline V gene are LNHNV and YYDKDF (reference sequence). The CDR3 extends over 14 amino acids. CDR3 in DNA: TGTGCCACCAGCAGAGAAGGAAGGGGGGAAGGCTACACCTTC. Protein: CATSREGRGEGYTF.

This clonotype was observed a handful of times. This chain uses TRBV29-1 with TRBJ2-3; perhaps TRBD1 as D (5 bases). V gave up 6 bases and J gave up 2 bases, with 12 bases separating them. This CDR3 region has 13 residues. CDR1 is SQVTM, CDR2 ANQGSEA, per germline. The CDR3 reads CSVATAFTDTQYF. The CDR3 coding sequence is TGCAGCGTCGCGACAGCCTTCACAGATACGCAGTATTTT.

This chain connects TRBV11-2 to TRBJ2-6; 10 nucleotides agree with TRBD1. Germline V gives CDR1 SGHAT, CDR2 FQNNGV. V lost 5 bases and J lost 3; bases outside the gene matches: 7. This CDR3 has 17 residues. The CDR3 region has the DNA TGTGCCAGCAGCCTAAGACAGGGGGCCCGTGGGGCCAACGTCCTGACTTTC. Its translation: CASSLRQGARGANVLTF.

This CDR3 reads CASVDGGSDYTF. CDR3 sequence (DNA): TGTGCCAGCGTCGACGGGGGAAGCGACTACACCTTC. V gene TRBV25-1 combines with J gene TRBJ1-2; tentative D call: TRBD1 (5 bases). This CDR3 region has 12 residues. The V gene's germline CDR1 is MGHDK and CDR2 SYGVNS. V lost 8 bases, J lost 10 bases, and 17 bases lay in between.

The CDR3 DNA is TGCAGTGCCTCACAGGGAACCACAGATACGCAGTATTTT. Protein sequence: CSASQGTTDTQYF. This chain connects TRBV20-1 to TRBJ2-3; TRBD1 might be the D (6 bases). Trimming cost V 6 bases and J 2 bases, with 12 bases left between them. Germline V gives CDR1 DFQATT, CDR2 SNEGSKA (reference sequence). This CDR3 has 13 amino acids.

There are a few counts of this clonotype. The CDR3 loop reads CASRQGGLYGYTF. The DNA of the CDR3 is TGTGCCAGCAGACAGGGCGGCCTCTATGGCTACACCTTC. The V call is TRBV19, the J call TRBJ1-2; 7 bases agree with TRBD1. The CDR3 loop spans 13 amino acids. Germline loops: CDR1 LNHDA, CDR2 SQIVND (reference sequence). Unmatched junction bases numbered 8, after V lost 9 bases and J lost 4 bases.

J is TRBJ2-5 and V is TRBV7-2; D unclear. Trimming took off 5 bases at V and 4 bases at J, with 8 bases between the two ends. The V gene's germline CDR1 is SGHTA and CDR2 FQGNSA. The CDR3 is 12 amino acids. Here the CDR3 reads CASSPNLETQYF. Here the CDR3 DNA reads TGTGCCAGCAGCCCTAATCTAGAGACCCAGTACTTC.

This clonotype showed up many times. The chain has TRBV14 and TRBJ1-6, with unresolved D. The ends were cut back, 1 base at V and 10 bases at J, with 11 bases in the middle. This CDR3 contains 14 residues. Per the germline V gene, CDR1 is SGHDN and CDR2 is FVKESK. The CDR3 region has the DNA TGTGCCAGCAGCCAAGTAGGCAGGCGATCACCCCTCCACTTT. Amino acids: CASSQVGRRSPLHF.

The count of this clonotype is one. The V call is TRBV5-1, the J call TRBJ1-1; possible D gene TRBD1, 6 bases. With 4 bases removed from V and 7 bases from J, the gap between germline ends came to 14 bases. The CDR3 is made up of 13 amino acids. Germline V gene lookup returns CDR1 SGHRS and CDR2 YFSETQ. CDR3 in amino acids: CASSGDTSSEAFF. As DNA, the CDR3 is TGCGCCAGCAGCGGGGACACTTCCAGTGAAGCTTTCTTT.

This clonotype came up many times. This chain links TRBV12-3 or TRBV12-4 with TRBJ2-1; D may match TRBD1 or TRBD2 (6 bases each). Trimming stripped 8 bases from V and 8 bases from J, with 13 bases between. This CDR3 has 12 amino acids. The CDR3 bases are TGTGCCAGCCGATTAAGGGGGGATGAGCAGTTCTTC. Protein: CASRLRGDEQFF.

This clonotype has ten or more counts. V gene TRBV7-9 combines with J gene TRBJ1-1; D unclear. The CDR3 has 12 amino acids. Germline CDR1 and CDR2: SEHNR and FQNEAQ (reference sequence). Trimming took 11 bases from V and 1 from J, leaving 11 bases between them. CDR3 protein: CASKVGNTEAFF. CDR3 nucleotides: TGTGCCTCAAAGGTGGGGAACACTGAAGCTTTCTTT.

The chain recombines TRBV19 with TRBJ2-3; 9 bases agree with TRBD2. CDR3 size: 15 residues. The trim removed 4 bases at V and 3 bases at J, leaving 5 bases unmatched. In germline, CDR1 is LNHDA, CDR2 SQIVND (reference sequence). The DNA of the CDR3 is TGTGCCAGTAGTAAAGCGGGGGGCCCTACAGATACGCAGTATTTT. As protein: CASSKAGGPTDTQYF.

The CDR3 DNA is TGTGCCAGTCGACAGATCACCGGGGAGCTGTTTTTT. It yields the protein CASRQITGELFF. This rearrangement joins TRBV19 to TRBJ2-2, with a weak D call TRBD1 (5 bases). This CDR3 is built from 12 residues. Germline CDR1 is LNHDA and CDR2 is SQIVND (reference sequence). V dropped 8 bases and J dropped 4 bases, with 8 bases sitting between them.

This clonotype was seen many times. This CDR3 reads CASSLGGQLEFF. DNA for the CDR3: TGTGCCAGCAGCTTGGGGGGACAGTTAGAGTTCTTC. The chain is built from TRBV7-2 and TRBJ2-1; the D gene is possibly TRBD1 (7 bases). Trimming took 3 bases from V and 14 from J, leaving 14 bases between them. This CDR3 has 12 amino acids. Germline CDR1 is SGHTA and CDR2 is FQGNSA.

The chain recombines TRBV7-8 with TRBJ2-1; 9 bases align to TRBD2. V trimming: 5 bases; J trimming: 1 base; junction bases outside the gene matches: 6. This CDR3 has 16 residues. From germline, CDR1 is SGHVS and CDR2 FQNEAQ. This chain's CDR3 is CASSKRLADSYNEQFF. Written as DNA, the CDR3 is TGTGCCAGCAGCAAGCGACTAGCGGATTCCTACAATGAGCAGTTCTTC.

Note on this clonotype: This may arise from a read error, as a much more abundant clone is one base away. The CDR3 bases are TGCGCCAGCACCCCAGGGTATTACTATGGCTACACCTTC. This gives the protein CASTPGYYYGYTF. V is TRBV10-2 and J is TRBJ1-2; D may be TRBD1 (5 bases). The CDR3 loop spans 13 amino acids. CDR1 and CDR2 (germline): WSHSY, SAAADI. Deletions cut 7 bases from V and 3 bases from J, with 12 bases between.

The chain links TRBV10-2 to TRBJ2-3, with 7 bases that match TRBD1. CDR3 length: 15 residues. Germline V gene sequence: CDR1 WSHSY, CDR2 SAAADI. Unmatched junction bases numbered 12, after V lost 6 bases and J lost 6 bases. Written as DNA, the CDR3 is TGCGCCAGCAGCGCCACGGGACAGCTCACGGATACGCAGTATTTT. Translated: CASSATGQLTDTQYF.

This clonotype was counted many times. CDR3: CASSEIGGGNTQYF. CDR3 DNA: TGTGCCAGCAGTGAAATAGGGGGCGGGAATACGCAGTATTTT. The J gene is TRBJ2-3, the V gene TRBV2; perhaps TRBD1 as D (7 bases). Trimming removed 2 bases from V and 7 bases from J, with 13 bases in between. The V gene's germline CDR1 is SNHLY and CDR2 FYNNEI. The CDR3 consists of 14 residues.

This clonotype appeared a few times. The V and J genes are TRBV24-1 and TRBJ2-2; 7 bases align to TRBD1. The CDR3 is made up of 17 amino acids. V dropped 5 bases and J dropped 0; count of bases not matched to a gene: 8. In germline, CDR1 is KGHDR, CDR2 SFDVKD. The CDR3 region is CATSGRGTLPNTGELFF. For the CDR3, the DNA is TGTGCCACCAGTGGCAGGGGGACACTTCCGAACACCGGGGAGCTGTTTTTT.

This chain links TRBV7-2 with TRBJ2-7; D uncertain. From germline, CDR1 is SGHTA and CDR2 FQGNSA. The CDR3 length is 14 residues. Trimming took 0 bases from V and 7 from J, leaving 13 bases between them. The CDR3 region is CASSLAFEPREQYF. DNA for the CDR3: TGTGCCAGCAGCTTAGCATTCGAACCGCGGGAGCAGTACTTC.